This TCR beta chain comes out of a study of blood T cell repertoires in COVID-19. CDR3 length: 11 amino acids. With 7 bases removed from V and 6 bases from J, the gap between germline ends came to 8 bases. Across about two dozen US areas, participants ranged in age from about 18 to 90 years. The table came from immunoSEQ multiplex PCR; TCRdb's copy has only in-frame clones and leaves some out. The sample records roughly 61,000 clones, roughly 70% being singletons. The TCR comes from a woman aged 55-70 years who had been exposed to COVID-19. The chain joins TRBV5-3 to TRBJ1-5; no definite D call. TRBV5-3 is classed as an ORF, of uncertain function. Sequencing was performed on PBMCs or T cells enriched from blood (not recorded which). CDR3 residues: CARGGIQPQHF. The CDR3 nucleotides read TGTGCCAGAGGAGGGATTCAGCCCCAGCATTTT.